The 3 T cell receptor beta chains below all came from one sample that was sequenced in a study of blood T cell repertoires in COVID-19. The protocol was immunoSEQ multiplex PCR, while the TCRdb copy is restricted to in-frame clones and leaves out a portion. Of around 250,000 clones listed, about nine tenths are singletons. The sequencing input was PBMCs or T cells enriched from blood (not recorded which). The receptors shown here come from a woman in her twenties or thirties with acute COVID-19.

CDR3 sequence reads: CASSRLKDREGYTF. The DNA of the CDR3 is TGTGCCAGCAGCCGACTTAAAGACAGGGAGGGCTACACCTTC. The chain employs TRBV7-6 and TRBJ1-2, with 7 bases identical to TRBD1. Germline V gene sequence: CDR1 SGHVS, CDR2 FNYEAQ. This CDR3 is built from 14 residues. V lost 5 bases to trimming and J lost 8 bases; unmatched junction nucleotides: 11.

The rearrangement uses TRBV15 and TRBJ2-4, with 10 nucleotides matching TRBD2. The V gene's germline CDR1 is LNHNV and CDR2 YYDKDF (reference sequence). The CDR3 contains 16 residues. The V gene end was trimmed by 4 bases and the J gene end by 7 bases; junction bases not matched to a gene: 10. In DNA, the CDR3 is TGTGCCACCAGCACCCATCCTAGCGGGAGTTCTAACATTCAGTACTTC. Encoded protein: CATSTHPSGSSNIQYF. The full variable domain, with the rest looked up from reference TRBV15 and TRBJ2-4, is DAMVIQNPRYQVTQFGKPVTLSCSQTLNHNVMYWYQQKSSQAPKLLFHYYDKDFNNEADTPDNFQSRRPNTSFCFLDIRSPGLGDTAMYLCATSTHPSGSSNIQYFGAGTRLSVL.

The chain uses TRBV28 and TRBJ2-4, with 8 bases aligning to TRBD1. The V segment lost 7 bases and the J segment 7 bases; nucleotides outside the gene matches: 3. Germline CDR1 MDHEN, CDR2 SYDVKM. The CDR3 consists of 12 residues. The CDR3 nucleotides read TGTGCCAGCAAGACAGGGGACAACATTCAGTACTTC. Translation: CASKTGDNIQYF.